This T cell receptor (beta chain) was identified during a study of spatial heterogeneity in lung cancer. This sample's time point: sample taken at primary tumor resection. The authors sequenced whole RNA from tumor, nontumor lung or frozen PBMC without sorting. With 7 bases removed from V and 4 bases from J, the gap between germline ends came to 16 bases. Germline CDR1 is MNHNS and CDR2 is SASEGT. CDR3 length: 14 residues. By share of the sample, this clonotype is medium-sized. TCRdb recomputed calls from the 5' RACE reads with MiXCR, one row per CDR3 protein. The table records 2,000 or so distinct CDR3 sequences, approximately 8.4% of them present only once.

This sequence was found in a female donor with early-stage non-small cell lung cancer. V gene TRBV6-1 combines with J gene TRBJ1-1; no firm D call. The sequencing here drew on normal lung tissue next to the tumor, taken at surgery. CDR3 in DNA: TGTGCCAGCACGAGGGAACCTGCGGGCACTGAAGCTTTCTTT. It codes for CASTREPAGTEAFF.